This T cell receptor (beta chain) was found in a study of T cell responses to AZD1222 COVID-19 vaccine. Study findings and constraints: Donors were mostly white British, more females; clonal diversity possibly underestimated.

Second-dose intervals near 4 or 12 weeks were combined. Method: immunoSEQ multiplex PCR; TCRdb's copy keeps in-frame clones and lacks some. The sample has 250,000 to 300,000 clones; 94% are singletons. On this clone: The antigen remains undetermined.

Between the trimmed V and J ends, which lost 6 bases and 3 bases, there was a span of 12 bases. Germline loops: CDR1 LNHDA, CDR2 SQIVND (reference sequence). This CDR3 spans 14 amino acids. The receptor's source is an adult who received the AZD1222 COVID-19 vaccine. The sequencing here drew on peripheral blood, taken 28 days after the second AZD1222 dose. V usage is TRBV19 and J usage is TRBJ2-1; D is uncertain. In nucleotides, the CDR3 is TGTGCCAGTAGCTCCTCCCGGGTCTACAATGAGCAGTTCTTC. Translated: CASSSSRVYNEQFF.